One sample yielded the 26 T cell receptor beta chains listed below, sequenced in a study of T cell responses to AZD1222 COVID-19 vaccine. TCRdb keeps only in-frame clones here, not all; method: immunoSEQ multiplex PCR. There are about 130,000 clones in the sample; about 86% occur only once, and 12% lies in the top ten. The sample consisted of peripheral blood, taken on day 0 of AZD1222 vaccination. The receptors derive from an adult in good health.

The sample holds one count of this clone. This sequence joins TRBV19 and TRBJ1-5, with 9 bases identical to TRBD1. The CDR3 is 15 amino acids. Germline V gives CDR1 LNHDA, CDR2 SQIVND (reference sequence). The V segment lost 3 bases and the J segment 2 bases; nucleotides outside the gene matches: 2. CDR3 in DNA: TGTGCCAGTAGTATGGGGACAGGGCGCAATCAGCCCCAGCATTTT. Translating gives CASSMGTGRNQPQHF.

As DNA, the CDR3 is TGTGCCAGCAGCCAAGATTCCGAAAGGGGCTACGAGCAGTACTTC. Translated: CASSQDSERGYEQYF. V and J are TRBV3-1 (or the pseudogene TRBV3-2) and TRBJ2-7; tentatively, D is TRBD1 (5 bases). V was pared by 0 bases and J by 3 bases, with 12 bases between. The CDR3 extends over 15 amino acids. Germline CDR1 and CDR2: LGHDT and YNNKEL (reference sequence).

The V gene is TRBV14, the J gene TRBJ1-4, with D perhaps matching TRBD1 (6 bases). Trimming took 4 bases from V and 7 from J, leaving 22 bases between them. Germline loops: CDR1 SGHDN, CDR2 FVKESK. CDR3 length equals 17 residues. The CDR3 region has the DNA TGTGCCAGCAGCCCCACCGGGACAATACTCGAGGGTGAAAAACTGTTTTTT. Amino acids: CASSPTGTILEGEKLFF.

The rearrangement uses TRBV2 and TRBJ1-2; tentatively, D is TRBD1 (6 bases). CDR1 and CDR2 (germline): SNHLY, FYNNEI. The CDR3 has 13 amino acids. V lost 4 bases and J 4 bases, leaving 10 bases between the germline ends. The CDR3 DNA reads as TGTGCCAGCAGTGGATTGGACAGCTATGGCTACACCTTC. Protein sequence: CASSGLDSYGYTF.

The gene calls are TRBV4-3 and TRBJ2-7; 8 bases agree with TRBD1. The CDR3 length is 15 residues. Germline CDR1 and CDR2: LGHNA and YSLEER. V trimming: 0 bases; J trimming: 6 bases; junction bases outside the gene matches: 7. For the CDR3, the DNA is TGCGCCAGCAGCCAAGATAGGGGACAGGTTCGCGAGCAGTACTTC. Translated: CASSQDRGQVREQYF.

V and J are TRBV14 and TRBJ2-3; D is unclear. Germline lookup yields CDR1 SGHDN and CDR2 FVKESK. The CDR3 sequence is 17 residues long. With 6 bases removed from V and 7 bases from J, the gap between germline ends came to 26 bases. The chain's CDR3 is CASSLRPRLDPAHTQYF. CDR3 sequence (DNA): TGTGCCAGCAGTCTAAGACCGAGACTGGATCCGGCCCATACGCAGTATTTT.

This chain connects TRBV29-1 to TRBJ1-2; 7 bases agree with TRBD1. Germline V gene lookup returns CDR1 SQVTM and CDR2 ANQGSEA. The V segment lost 6 bases and the J segment 7 bases; nucleotides outside the gene matches: 5. The CDR3 runs 11 residues. The CDR3 region is CSVETGPGYTF. CDR3 coding DNA: TGCAGCGTAGAGACAGGGCCTGGCTACACCTTC.

CDR3 amino acids: CASSSRLAGARSEQFF. CDR3 DNA: TGTGCCAGCAGCTCTCGCCTAGCGGGGGCCCGTAGTGAGCAGTTCTTC. V and J are TRBV5-5 and TRBJ2-1; 10 bases align to TRBD2. Trimming took 3 bases from V and 9 from J; bases not matched to a gene: 12. Germline V gene sequence: CDR1 SGHKS, CDR2 YYEKEE (reference sequence). The CDR3 totals 16 residues.

The gene calls are TRBV2 and TRBJ2-5, with a tentative D call TRBD2 (5 bases). This CDR3 is built from 14 residues. Trimming took off 4 bases at V and 6 bases at J, with 15 bases between the two ends. Germline V CDR1 and CDR2: SNHLY, FYNNEI. The CDR3 loop reads CASSGTVERKTQYF. The CDR3 nucleotides are TGTGCCAGCAGTGGGACTGTTGAACGGAAGACCCAGTACTTC.

The rearrangement uses TRBV6-5 and TRBJ1-2; D gene unclear. Germline-derived CDR1 and CDR2 are MNHEY and SVGAGI. This CDR3 has 16 residues. Trimming pared 0 bases from V and 2 bases from J, leaving 13 bases between. For the CDR3, the DNA is TGTGCCAGCAGTTACTCGAATCCAGGCGAGAACTATGGCTACACCTTC. It codes for CASSYSNPGENYGYTF.

This clone came up once. The V call is TRBV25-1, the J call TRBJ1-1; maybe TRBD1 (5 bases). Trimming left V 8 bases short and J 9 bases short, with 10 bases between. This CDR3 is 10 amino acids long. CDR1 MGHDK and CDR2 SYGVNS come from the germline V gene. This CDR3 reads CASGGEKAFF. The CDR3, as DNA: TGTGCCAGCGGGGGTGAAAAAGCTTTCTTT.

This sequence joins TRBV9 and TRBJ1-3; no definite D call. V lost 4 bases and J lost 0, with 17 bases in between. The CDR3 has 17 residues. CDR1 is SGDLS and CDR2 is YYNGEE in the germline V gene. The CDR3 DNA reads TGTGCCAGCAGCCCTACCTGGGTTAGGGACTCTGGAAACACCATATATTTT. Protein product: CASSPTWVRDSGNTIYF. Full variable domain (rest looked up from reference TRBV9 and TRBJ1-3): DSGVTQTPKHLITATGQRVTLRCSPRSGDLSVYWYQQSLDQGLQFLIQYYNGEERAKGNILERFSAQQFPDLHSELNLSSLELGDSALYFCASSPTWVRDSGNTIYFGEGSWLTVV.

J is TRBJ2-7 and V is TRBV4-3; 9 bases are a match to TRBD1. The CDR3 spans 14 residues. The J segment lost 4 bases and the V segment lost 1 base, leaving 2 bases of the junction unmatched. Germline CDR1 reads LGHNA; CDR2 reads YSLEER. CDR3: CASSQVDRGYEQYF. The CDR3 region has the DNA TGCGCCAGCAGCCAAGTGGACAGGGGTTACGAGCAGTACTTC.

A few counts support this clone. The chain combines TRBV7-3 with TRBJ1-1; the D gene is possibly TRBD1 (6 bases). The germline gives CDR1 SGHTA, CDR2 FQGTGA. Trimming took off 4 bases at V and 5 bases at J, with 14 bases between the two ends. This CDR3 contains 14 residues. DNA for the CDR3: TGTGCCAGCAGCTACATAGGGGGTCAGACTGAAGCTTTCTTT. Translation: CASSYIGGQTEAFF.

This chain connects TRBV6-2 or TRBV6-3 to TRBJ1-1; no definite D call. From germline, CDR1 is MNHEY and CDR2 SVGEGT. This CDR3 comprises 13 residues. V was pared by 2 bases and J by 6 bases, with 10 bases between. The CDR3 bases are TGTGCCAGCAGTTACACTGCGCAGGCTGAAGCTTTCTTT. The encoded protein is CASSYTAQAEAFF.

This rearrangement joins TRBV5-1 to TRBJ2-7; no reliable D call. The CDR3 runs to 13 residues. Trimming cost V 1 base and J 4 bases, with 9 bases left between them. Germline V gene data show CDR1 as SGHRS and CDR2 as YFSETQ. CDR3: CASSLSREYEQYF. The CDR3 DNA reads as TGCGCCAGCAGCTTGAGCAGAGAGTACGAGCAGTACTTC. Complete variable domain (other parts from reference TRBV5-1 and TRBJ2-7): KAGVTQTPRYLIKTRGQQVTLSCSPISGHRSVSWYQQTPGQGLQFLFEYFSETQRNKGNFPGRFSGRQFSNSRSEMNVSTLELGDSALYLCASSLSREYEQYFGPGTRLTVT.

V is TRBV30 and J is TRBJ1-1; D not resolved. The CDR3 spans 11 residues. The germline V gene has CDR1 GTSNPN and CDR2 SVGIG (reference sequence). Trimming took off 5 bases at V and 1 base at J, with 5 bases between the two ends. The CDR3: CAWEANTEAFF. The CDR3 DNA follows: TGTGCCTGGGAGGCGAACACTGAAGCTTTCTTT.

The rearrangement joins TRBV19 to TRBJ2-7; D gene unclear. The CDR3 sequence is 14 residues long. Trimming took off 4 bases at V and 0 bases at J, with 10 bases between the two ends. The germline CDR1 and CDR2 sequences are LNHDA and SQIVND (reference sequence). CDR3 DNA: TGTGCCAGTAGTAGCTACGGTAACTCCTACGAGCAGTACTTC. This translates into CASSSYGNSYEQYF.

The rearrangement uses TRBV27 and TRBJ2-2, with unresolved D. V was pared by 1 base and J by 1 base, with 10 bases between. The CDR3 is made up of 16 amino acids. Germline values: CDR1 MNHEY, CDR2 SMNVEV (reference sequence). The CDR3 sequence: CASSLYPPGNTGELFF. The DNA for the CDR3 is TGTGCCAGCAGTTTATACCCGCCGGGGAACACCGGGGAGCTGTTTTTT.

The chain employs TRBV4-1 and TRBJ1-2, with D uncertain. CDR1 MGHRA and CDR2 YSYEKL come from the germline V gene. The V and J ends lost 2 bases and 0 bases respectively, with 22 bases between them. The length of the CDR3 is 19 residues. CDR3 protein: CASSQLTARQAIPNYGYTF. DNA of the CDR3: TGCGCCAGCAGCCAACTCACCGCCCGTCAGGCAATACCTAACTATGGCTACACCTTC.

V gene TRBV11-3 combines with J gene TRBJ2-7; D possibly uses TRBD1 or TRBD2 (6 bases each). Germline V gene lookup returns CDR1 SGHNT and CDR2 YENEEA. This CDR3 has 12 residues. V was cut by 3 bases and J by 6 bases, with 9 bases left in between. CDR3 in amino acids: CASSFRGREQYF. CDR3 DNA: TGTGCCAGCAGCTTTCGGGGGCGCGAGCAGTACTTC.

The chain employs TRBV9 and TRBJ1-3; D gene unclear. The germline V gene encodes CDR1 SGDLS and CDR2 YYNGEE. Trimming removed 0 bases at V and 0 bases at J, with 7 bases between. The CDR3 has 15 residues. CDR3 DNA sequence: TGTGCCAGCAGCGTAGGGGAAGCCTCTGGAAACACCATATATTTT. Protein: CASSVGEASGNTIYF. Looking up the rest from reference TRBV9 and TRBJ1-3 gives the full variable domain: DSGVTQTPKHLITATGQRVTLRCSPRSGDLSVYWYQQSLDQGLQFLIQYYNGEERAKGNILERFSAQQFPDLHSELNLSSLELGDSALYFCASSVGEASGNTIYFGEGSWLTVV.

The chain is built from TRBV6-4 and TRBJ1-6, with TRBD1 as a possible D gene (6 bases). CDR1 MRHNA and CDR2 SNTAGT come from the germline V gene. Trimming left V 2 bases short and J 0 bases short, with 11 bases between. There are 17 residues in the CDR3. In DNA form, the CDR3 reads TGTGCCAGCAGTGACGGGGGCCAGAGCTCCTATAATTCACCCCTCCACTTT. Its translation: CASSDGGQSSYNSPLHF.

The CDR3 reads CASKPGQGTDTQYF. In DNA form, the CDR3 reads TGTGCCAGCAAACCCGGACAGGGAACAGATACGCAGTATTTT. The V call is TRBV6-5, the J call TRBJ2-3; 8 bases match TRBD1. Trimming removed 7 bases from V and 3 bases from J; junction bases left unmatched: 6. The germline V gene encodes CDR1 MNHEY and CDR2 SVGAGI. The CDR3 contains 14 residues.

DNA of the CDR3: TGTGCCAGCAGCGACCGACGGACAGATCTCTACGAGCAGTACTTC. Translation gives CASSDRRTDLYEQYF. The chain joins TRBV2 to TRBJ2-7, with a possible D match to TRBD1 (6 bases). Per the germline V gene, CDR1 is SNHLY and CDR2 is FYNNEI. This CDR3 has 15 residues. Between the trimmed V and J ends, which lost 6 bases and 3 bases, there was a span of 18 bases.

The chain carries TRBV11-2 and TRBJ2-5, with 9 bases fitting TRBD2. J gave up 7 bases and V 4 bases, and 13 bases lay outside the gene matches. CDR1 and CDR2 from the germline V gene are SGHAT and FQNNGV. The length of the CDR3 is 16 residues. CDR3 protein: CASSWDVGGRAGTQYF. The CDR3, as DNA: TGTGCCAGCAGCTGGGACGTTGGCGGGAGGGCTGGGACCCAGTACTTC.